This T cell receptor (beta chain) stems from a study of blood T cell repertoires in COVID-19. Across the whole study: Italy, Spain and the United States were the sources of the convalescent and acute COVID-19 samples. Nucleic acid was either cDNA or gDNA, and it came from T cells, B-cell-depleted T cells, or PBMCs.

In the study's own analysis: It was from reference gene primer amplification that nucleated cell counts were estimated. Data came from immunoSEQ multiplex PCR; TCRdb stores just in-frame clones and leaves some out. The DNA was the basis for D and trimming; V, J and clone size are from that table. This table holds about 220,000 clones, 82% found once. Seattle participants joined during active infection and were tracked over time. What was sequenced was peripheral blood. This receptor was taken from an elderly woman with COVID-19, enrolled during active disease.

CDR3 sequence: CASSVTGQSTEAFF. The DNA for the CDR3 is TGTGCCAGTAGTGTAACGGGACAGAGCACTGAAGCTTTCTTT. The chain links TRBV19 to TRBJ1-1, with TRBD1 matching 7 bases. J was trimmed by 4 bases and V by 5 bases; bases with no gene match: 7. The CDR3 consists of 14 residues. Germline V gene data show CDR1 as LNHDA and CDR2 as SQIVND (reference sequence).